This TCR beta chain comes out of a study of liver allograft versus peripheral blood T cells (dated by TCRdb to 2020 to 2021). Study-wide context: In liver transplant recipients, the study looked at T cell receptor repertoires in the peripheral blood and set them against the repertoires found within the transplanted livers.

Broader findings and caveats from the paper: The T cell receptor repertoires within liver allografts were reported to be different from the T cell receptor repertoires detected in peripheral blood.

This clonotype was counted only a few times. There is no known antigen for this receptor. Per-nucleotide qualities are absent, and no much larger clonotype sits a single base away. Reads for this sample came from an Illumina MiSeq. The public reads were reanalyzed by TCRdb: fastp trimming at Q25, MiXCR alignment, in-frame beta chains only. When rows share a CDR3 protein, they turn into one entry using the most common DNA and genes. The sample table holds about 14,000 distinct CDR3 sequences, of which around 20% were seen once. Under 6.5% of the sample comes from the top ten. The receptor was derived from a human patient who had a liver transplant. Some T cells may have been brought in with the graft after a transplant.

The DNA sequence is given as TGTGCCATCAGTGAGTTAACTAGCGGGGGGGCCGATCCAGATACGCAGTATTTT. This translates into CAISELTSGGADPDTQYF. The V and J genes are TRBV10-3 and TRBJ2-3; the junction holds 13 bases that match TRBD2. Based on the germline V gene, the CDR1 and CDR2 sequences are ENHRY and SYGVKD. Including the terminal cysteine and phenylalanine, the CDR3 comprises 18 residues. Just CDR3 DNA is preserved here, 54 bases in frame from base 1. V lost 1 base and J lost 4 bases, and the count of bases not matched to a germline gene is 8.